This TCR beta chain was identified during a study of blood T cell repertoires in COVID-19 (TCRdb year 2020). Background on the whole study: Samples covering the acute and convalescent phases of COVID-19 were provided by collaborators in the United States, Italy and Spain. The material from the prospective study consisted of cDNA or gDNA derived from T cells, B-cell-depleted T cells, or PBMCs. Subjects who had been exposed to COVID-19, were actively infected with it, or had recovered from it provided the deeply sampled blood TCRbeta repertoires that made up the dataset. A freely available public database, intended as a resource for researchers studying the immune response to SARS-CoV-2, is where the repertoires were released. Samples were obtained from the ongoing ImmuneRACE study (first 160 participants) and from about 1,300 subjects provided by 6 global collaborators. Nearly every sample came with metadata listing a de-identified subject ID, COVID-19 status, age in years and sex. HLA class I and class II types, where available, came from metadata supplied by the sample provider rather than from assay-based typing. The paper as a whole reports these results and caveats: Clinical and demographic metadata were provided uncurated, with the amount varying by source and participant.

As regards this clone: Its specific antigen is unknown. Qualities for individual bases were not recorded, and no much larger clone is one base off.

The immunoSEQ Assay, a bias-controlled multiplex PCR, was used to amplify TCRbeta CDR3 regions from genomic DNA. The paper's data handling went like this. Nucleated cell counts per sample were estimated from amplification of reference gene primers within the assay. To quantify the absolute abundance of each unique TCRbeta CDR3 rearrangement, sequence reads were collapsed and filtered. For each sample, productive Simpson clonality was calculated as the square root of Simpson's diversity index over productive rearrangements. TCRdb re-hosts the immuneACCESS table, in-frame sequences only. Its copies lack some clones; in the studies checked, an unresolved V gene accounts for under half of them, and the cause for the rest is not known. D and trimming were read from the DNA, whereas the V and J calls and clone size are those reported in that table. Here the sample has approximately 260,000 clones; 75% to 90% occur a single time. Roughly 12% of the sample comes from the top ten.

CDR1 and CDR2 were assigned from the germline V gene (reference sequence) as LGHDT and YNNKEL. Clipping removes 0 bases from V and 12 bases from J, with 16 as the unmatched junction base count. From its cysteine to its phenylalanine, the CDR3 spans 16 amino acids. The sequence is cut down to CDR3 DNA, 48 bases in frame from base 1. Collaborating institutions collected whole blood in K2EDTA tubes following their own protocols. For TCRbeta analysis, collaborator samples were shipped as frozen whole blood, as isolated PBMCs, or as DNA extracted from either sample type. This clonotype was obtained from a woman in her sixties with active or convalescent COVID-19. Sequencing was carried out using peripheral blood. The sequence is built from TRBV3-1 (or the pseudogene TRBV3-2) and TRBJ2-7; the junction holds 8 bases that match TRBD1. CDR3 sequence: CASSQDSGVGQGPLYF. The sequenced DNA is TGTGCCAGCAGCCAAGATTCGGGCGTCGGACAGGGACCACTGTACTTC.